This T cell receptor (beta chain) emerged from a study of blood T cell repertoires in COVID-19. The table came from immunoSEQ multiplex PCR; TCRdb's copy has only in-frame clones and leaves some out. Here the sample spans about 230,000 clones, more than 70% being singletons. This CDR3 is 13 amino acids long. The V end was cut by 2 bases, the J end by 1 base, with 3 bases between. V and J are TRBV12-3 or TRBV12-4 and TRBJ1-3; D gene uncertain. The sample comprised peripheral blood. The receptor comes from a middle-aged man with active or convalescent COVID-19. CDR3: CASSLLSGNTIYF. CDR3 sequence (DNA): TGTGCCAGCAGTTTACTATCTGGAAACACCATATATTTT.